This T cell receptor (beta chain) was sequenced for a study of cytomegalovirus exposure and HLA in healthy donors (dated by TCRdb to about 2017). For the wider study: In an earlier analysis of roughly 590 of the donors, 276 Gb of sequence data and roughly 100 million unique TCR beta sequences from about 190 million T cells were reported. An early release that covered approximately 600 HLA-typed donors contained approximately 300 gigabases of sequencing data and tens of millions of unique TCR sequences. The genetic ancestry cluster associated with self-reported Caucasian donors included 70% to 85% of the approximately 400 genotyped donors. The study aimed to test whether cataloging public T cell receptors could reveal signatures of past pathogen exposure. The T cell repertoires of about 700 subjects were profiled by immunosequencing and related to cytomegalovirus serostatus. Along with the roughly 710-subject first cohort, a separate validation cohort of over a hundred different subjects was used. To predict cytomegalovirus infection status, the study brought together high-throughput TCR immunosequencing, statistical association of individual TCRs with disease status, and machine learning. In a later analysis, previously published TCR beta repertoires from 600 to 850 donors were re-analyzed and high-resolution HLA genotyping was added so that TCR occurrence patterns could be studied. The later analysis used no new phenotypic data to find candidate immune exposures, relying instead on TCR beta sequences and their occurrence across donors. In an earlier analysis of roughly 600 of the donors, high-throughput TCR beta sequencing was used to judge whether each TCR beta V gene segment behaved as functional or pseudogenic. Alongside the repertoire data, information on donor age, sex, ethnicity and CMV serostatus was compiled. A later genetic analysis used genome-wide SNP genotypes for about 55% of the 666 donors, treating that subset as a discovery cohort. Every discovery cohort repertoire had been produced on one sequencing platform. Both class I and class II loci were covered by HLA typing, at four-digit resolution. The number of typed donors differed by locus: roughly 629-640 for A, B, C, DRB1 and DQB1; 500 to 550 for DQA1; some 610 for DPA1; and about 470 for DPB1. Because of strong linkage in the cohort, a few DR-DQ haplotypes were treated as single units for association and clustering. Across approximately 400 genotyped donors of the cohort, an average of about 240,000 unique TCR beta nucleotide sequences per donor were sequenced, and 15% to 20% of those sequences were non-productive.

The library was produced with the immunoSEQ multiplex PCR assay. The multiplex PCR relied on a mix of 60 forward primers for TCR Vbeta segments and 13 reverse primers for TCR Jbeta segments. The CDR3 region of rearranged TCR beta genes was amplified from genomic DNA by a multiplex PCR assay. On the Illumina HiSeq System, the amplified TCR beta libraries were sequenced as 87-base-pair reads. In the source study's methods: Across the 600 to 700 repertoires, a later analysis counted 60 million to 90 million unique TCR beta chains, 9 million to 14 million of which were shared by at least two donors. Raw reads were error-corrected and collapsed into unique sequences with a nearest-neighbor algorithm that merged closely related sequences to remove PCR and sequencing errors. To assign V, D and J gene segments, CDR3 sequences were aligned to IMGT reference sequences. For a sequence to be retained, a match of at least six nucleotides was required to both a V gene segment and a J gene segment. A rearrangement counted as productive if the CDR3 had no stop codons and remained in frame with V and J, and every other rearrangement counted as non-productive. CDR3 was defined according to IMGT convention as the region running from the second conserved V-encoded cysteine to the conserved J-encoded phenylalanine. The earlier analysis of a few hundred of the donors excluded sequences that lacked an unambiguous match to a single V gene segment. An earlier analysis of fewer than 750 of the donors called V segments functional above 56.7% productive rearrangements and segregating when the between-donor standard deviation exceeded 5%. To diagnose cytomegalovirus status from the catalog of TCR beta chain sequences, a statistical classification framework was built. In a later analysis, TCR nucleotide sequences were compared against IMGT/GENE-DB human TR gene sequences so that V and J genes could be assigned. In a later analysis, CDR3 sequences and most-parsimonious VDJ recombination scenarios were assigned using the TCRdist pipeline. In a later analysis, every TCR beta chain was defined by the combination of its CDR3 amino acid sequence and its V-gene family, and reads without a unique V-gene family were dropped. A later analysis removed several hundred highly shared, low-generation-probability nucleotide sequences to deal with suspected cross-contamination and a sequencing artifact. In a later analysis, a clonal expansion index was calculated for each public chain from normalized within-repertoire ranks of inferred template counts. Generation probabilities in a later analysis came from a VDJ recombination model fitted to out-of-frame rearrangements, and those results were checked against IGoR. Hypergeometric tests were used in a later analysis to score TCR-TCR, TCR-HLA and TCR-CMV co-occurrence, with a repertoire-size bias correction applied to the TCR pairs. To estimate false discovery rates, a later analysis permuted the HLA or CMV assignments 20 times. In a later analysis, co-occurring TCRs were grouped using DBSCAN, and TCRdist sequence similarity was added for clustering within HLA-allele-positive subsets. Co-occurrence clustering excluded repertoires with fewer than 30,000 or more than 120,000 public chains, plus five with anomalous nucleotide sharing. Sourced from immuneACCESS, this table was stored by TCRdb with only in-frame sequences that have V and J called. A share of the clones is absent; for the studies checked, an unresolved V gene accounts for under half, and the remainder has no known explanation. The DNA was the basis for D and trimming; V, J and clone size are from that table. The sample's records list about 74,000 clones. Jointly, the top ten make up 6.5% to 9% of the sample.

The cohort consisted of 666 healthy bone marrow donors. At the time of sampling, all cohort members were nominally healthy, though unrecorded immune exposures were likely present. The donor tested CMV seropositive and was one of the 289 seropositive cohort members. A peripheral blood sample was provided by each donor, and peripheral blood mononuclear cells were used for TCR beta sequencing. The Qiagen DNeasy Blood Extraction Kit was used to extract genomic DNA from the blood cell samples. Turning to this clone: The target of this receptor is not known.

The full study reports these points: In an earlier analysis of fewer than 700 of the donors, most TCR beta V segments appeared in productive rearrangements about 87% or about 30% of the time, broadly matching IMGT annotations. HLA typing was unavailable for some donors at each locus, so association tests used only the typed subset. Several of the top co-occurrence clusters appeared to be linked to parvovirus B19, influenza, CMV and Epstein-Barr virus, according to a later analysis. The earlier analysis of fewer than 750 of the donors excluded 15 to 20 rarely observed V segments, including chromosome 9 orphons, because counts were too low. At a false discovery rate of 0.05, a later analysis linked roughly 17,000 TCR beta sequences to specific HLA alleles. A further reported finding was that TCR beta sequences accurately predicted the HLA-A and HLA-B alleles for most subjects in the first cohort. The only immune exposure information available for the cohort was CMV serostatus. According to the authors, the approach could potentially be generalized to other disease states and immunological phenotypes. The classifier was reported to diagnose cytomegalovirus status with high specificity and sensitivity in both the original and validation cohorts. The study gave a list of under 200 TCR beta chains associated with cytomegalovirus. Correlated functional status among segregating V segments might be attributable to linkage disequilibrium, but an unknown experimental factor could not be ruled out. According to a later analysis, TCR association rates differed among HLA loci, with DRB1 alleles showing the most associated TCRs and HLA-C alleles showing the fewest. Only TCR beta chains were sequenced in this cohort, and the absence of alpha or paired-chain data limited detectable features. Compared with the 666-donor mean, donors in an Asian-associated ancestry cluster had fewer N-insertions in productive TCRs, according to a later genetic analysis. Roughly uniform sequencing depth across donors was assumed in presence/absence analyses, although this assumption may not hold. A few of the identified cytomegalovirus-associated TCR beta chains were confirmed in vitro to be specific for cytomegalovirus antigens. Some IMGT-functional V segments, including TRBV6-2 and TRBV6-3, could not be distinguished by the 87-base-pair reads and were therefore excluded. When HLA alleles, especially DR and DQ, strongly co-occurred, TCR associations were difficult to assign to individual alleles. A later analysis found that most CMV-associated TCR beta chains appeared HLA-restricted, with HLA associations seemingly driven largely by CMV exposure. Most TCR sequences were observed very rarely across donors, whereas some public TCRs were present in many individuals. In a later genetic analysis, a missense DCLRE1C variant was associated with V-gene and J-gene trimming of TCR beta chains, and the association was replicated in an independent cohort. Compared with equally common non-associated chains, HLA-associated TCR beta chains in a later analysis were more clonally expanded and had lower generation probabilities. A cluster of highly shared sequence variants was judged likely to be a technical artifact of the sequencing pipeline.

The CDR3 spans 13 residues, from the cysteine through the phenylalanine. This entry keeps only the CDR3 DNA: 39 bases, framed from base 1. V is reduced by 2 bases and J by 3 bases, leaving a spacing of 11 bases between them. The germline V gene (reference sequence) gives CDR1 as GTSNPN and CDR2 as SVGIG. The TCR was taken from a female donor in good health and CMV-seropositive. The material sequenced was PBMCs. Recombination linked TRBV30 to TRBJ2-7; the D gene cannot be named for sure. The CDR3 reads CAWSKSPGYEQYF. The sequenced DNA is TGTGCCTGGAGTAAATCGCCGGGCTACGAGCAGTACTTC.